This T cell receptor (beta chain) emerged from a study of T cell responses to AZD1222 COVID-19 vaccine. Only in-frame clones appear in the TCRdb table, and some are missing; sequencing was by immunoSEQ multiplex PCR. Among about 100,000 clones listed, 80% to 95% were seen once. This clonotype was sampled from an adult in good health. The source was peripheral blood, collected on day 0 of AZD1222 vaccination.

CDR3 bases: TGTGCCAGCAAAGCAGGGGGCATATCGGGCACTGAAGCTTTCTTT. Translating it yields CASKAGGISGTEAFF. The chain employs TRBV28 and TRBJ1-1; 8 positions match TRBD1. V lost 7 bases to trimming and J lost 4 bases; unmatched junction nucleotides: 11. Germline lookup yields CDR1 MDHEN and CDR2 SYDVKM. CDR3 length: 15 residues.